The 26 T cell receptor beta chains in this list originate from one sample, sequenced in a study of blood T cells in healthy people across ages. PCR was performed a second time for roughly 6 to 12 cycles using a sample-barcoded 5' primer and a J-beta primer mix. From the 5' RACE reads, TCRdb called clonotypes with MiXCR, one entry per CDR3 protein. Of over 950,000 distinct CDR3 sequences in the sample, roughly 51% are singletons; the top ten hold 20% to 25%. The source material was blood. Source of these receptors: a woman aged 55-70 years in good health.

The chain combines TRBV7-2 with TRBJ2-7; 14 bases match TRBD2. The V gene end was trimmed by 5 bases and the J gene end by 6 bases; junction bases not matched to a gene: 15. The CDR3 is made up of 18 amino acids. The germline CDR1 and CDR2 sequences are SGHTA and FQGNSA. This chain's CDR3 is CASSRWVGLAGERLEQYF. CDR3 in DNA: TGTGCCAGCAGCCGATGGGTGGGACTAGCGGGAGAAAGGCTCGAGCAGTACTTC.

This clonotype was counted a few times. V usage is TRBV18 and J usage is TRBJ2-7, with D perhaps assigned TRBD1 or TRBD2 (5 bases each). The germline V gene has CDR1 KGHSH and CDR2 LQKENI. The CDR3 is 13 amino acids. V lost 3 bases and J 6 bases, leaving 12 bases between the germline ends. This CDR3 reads CASSPSRDGEQYF. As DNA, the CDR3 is TGTGCCAGCTCACCTTCCAGGGACGGCGAGCAGTACTTC.

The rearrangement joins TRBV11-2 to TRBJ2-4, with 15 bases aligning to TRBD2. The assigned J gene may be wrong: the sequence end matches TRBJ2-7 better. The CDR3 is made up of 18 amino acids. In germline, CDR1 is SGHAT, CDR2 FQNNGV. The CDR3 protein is CASSLGLAGGGKAYEQYF. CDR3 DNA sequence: TGTGCCAGCAGCTTGGGACTAGCGGGAGGAGGAAAAGCCTACGAGCAGTACTTC.

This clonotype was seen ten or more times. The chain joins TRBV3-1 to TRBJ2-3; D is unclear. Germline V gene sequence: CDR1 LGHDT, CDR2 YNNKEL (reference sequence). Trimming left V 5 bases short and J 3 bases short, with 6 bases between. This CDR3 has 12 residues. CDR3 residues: CASSDTTDTQYF. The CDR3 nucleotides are TGTGCCAGCAGCGATACAACAGATACGCAGTATTTT.

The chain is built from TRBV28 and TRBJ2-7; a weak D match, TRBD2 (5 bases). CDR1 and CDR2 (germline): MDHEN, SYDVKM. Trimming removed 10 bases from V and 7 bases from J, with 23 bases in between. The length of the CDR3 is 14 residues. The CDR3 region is CAISTTTNFNEQYF. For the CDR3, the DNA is TGTGCCATTTCGACTACAACTAACTTCAATGAGCAGTACTTC.

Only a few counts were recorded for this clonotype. Written as DNA, the CDR3 is TGCAGTGCTGGAAGCTACGTAAGCTCCTACGAGCAGTACTTC. Amino acids: CSAGSYVSSYEQYF. The chain carries TRBV20-1 and TRBJ2-7; D not certain. Trimming pared 5 bases from V and 0 bases from J, leaving 14 bases between. The germline V gene encodes CDR1 DFQATT and CDR2 SNEGSKA (reference sequence). There are 14 residues in the CDR3.

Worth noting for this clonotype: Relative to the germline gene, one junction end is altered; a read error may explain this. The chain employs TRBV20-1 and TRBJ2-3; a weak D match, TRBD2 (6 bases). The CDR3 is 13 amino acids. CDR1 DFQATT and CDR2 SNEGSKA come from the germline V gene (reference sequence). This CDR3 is CSAAGQGTDTQYF. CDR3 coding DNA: TGCAGTGCCGCGGGGCAGGGAACAGATACACAGTATTTT.

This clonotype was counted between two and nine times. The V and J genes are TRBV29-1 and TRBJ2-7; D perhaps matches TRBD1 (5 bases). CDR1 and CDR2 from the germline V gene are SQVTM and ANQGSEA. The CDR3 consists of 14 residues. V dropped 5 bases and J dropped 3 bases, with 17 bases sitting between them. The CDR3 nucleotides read TGCAGCGTTATTGACAGAACCATCATCTACGAGCAGTACTTC. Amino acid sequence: CSVIDRTIIYEQYF.

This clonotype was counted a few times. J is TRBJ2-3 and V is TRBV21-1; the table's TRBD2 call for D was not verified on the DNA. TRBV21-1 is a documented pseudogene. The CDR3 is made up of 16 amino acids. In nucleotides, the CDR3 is TGTGCCAGCAGCAGAGCATCTAGCGGGAGGGGACATACGCAGTATTTT. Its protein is CASSRASSGRGHTQYF.

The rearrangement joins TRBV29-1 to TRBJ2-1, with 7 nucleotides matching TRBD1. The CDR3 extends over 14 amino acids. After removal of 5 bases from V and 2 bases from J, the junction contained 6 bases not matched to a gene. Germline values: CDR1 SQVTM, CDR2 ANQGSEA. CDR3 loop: CSVRVTGTYNEQFF. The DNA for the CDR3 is TGCAGCGTTAGAGTGACAGGGACCTACAATGAGCAGTTCTTC.

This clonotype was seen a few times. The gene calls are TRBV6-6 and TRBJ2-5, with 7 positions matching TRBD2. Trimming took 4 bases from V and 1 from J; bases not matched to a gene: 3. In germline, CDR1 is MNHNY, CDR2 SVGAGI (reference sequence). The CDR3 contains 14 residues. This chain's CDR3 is CASSWGGPQETQYF. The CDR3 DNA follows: TGTGCCAGCAGTTGGGGGGGACCCCAAGAGACCCAGTACTTC.

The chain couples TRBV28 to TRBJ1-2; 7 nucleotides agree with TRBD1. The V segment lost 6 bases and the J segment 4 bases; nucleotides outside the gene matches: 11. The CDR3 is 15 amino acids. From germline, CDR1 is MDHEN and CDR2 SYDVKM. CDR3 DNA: TGTGCCAGCAGAAAGTTAGGGACAGACTTCTATGGCTACACCTTC. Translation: CASRKLGTDFYGYTF.

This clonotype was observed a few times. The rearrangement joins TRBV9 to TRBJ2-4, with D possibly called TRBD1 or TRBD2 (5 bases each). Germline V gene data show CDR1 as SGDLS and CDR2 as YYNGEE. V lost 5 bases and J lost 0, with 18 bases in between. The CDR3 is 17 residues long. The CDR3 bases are TGTGCCAGCAGTCCCTTTGAGGGGAGACTAGCCAAAAACATTCAGTACTTC. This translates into CASSPFEGRLAKNIQYF.

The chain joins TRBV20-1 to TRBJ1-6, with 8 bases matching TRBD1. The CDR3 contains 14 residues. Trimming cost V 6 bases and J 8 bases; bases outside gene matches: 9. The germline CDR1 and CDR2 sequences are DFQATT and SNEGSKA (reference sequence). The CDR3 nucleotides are TGCAGTGCAAGGGACAGGAAGGGCCATTCACCCCTCCACTTT. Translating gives CSARDRKGHSPLHF.

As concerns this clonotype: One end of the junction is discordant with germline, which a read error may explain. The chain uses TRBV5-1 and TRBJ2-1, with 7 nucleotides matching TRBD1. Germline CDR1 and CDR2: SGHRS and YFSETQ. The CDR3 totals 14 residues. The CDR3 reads CASSLVQGDNGQFF. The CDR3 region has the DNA TGCGCCAGCAGCTTGGTCCAGGGGGACAATGGGCAGTTCTTC.

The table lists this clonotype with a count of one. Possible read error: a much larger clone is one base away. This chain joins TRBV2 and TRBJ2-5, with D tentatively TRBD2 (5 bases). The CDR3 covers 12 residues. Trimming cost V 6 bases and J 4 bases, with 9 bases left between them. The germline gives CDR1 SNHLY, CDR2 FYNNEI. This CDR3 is CASREDGETQYF. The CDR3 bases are TGTGCCAGCAGGGAGGACGGAGAGACCCAGTACTTC. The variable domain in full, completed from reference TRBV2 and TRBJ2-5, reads EPEVTQTPSHQVTQMGQEVILRCVPISNHLYFYWYRQILGQKVEFLVSFYNNEISEKSEIFDDQFSVERPDGSNFTLKIRSTKLEDSAMYFCASREDGETQYFGPGTRLLVL.

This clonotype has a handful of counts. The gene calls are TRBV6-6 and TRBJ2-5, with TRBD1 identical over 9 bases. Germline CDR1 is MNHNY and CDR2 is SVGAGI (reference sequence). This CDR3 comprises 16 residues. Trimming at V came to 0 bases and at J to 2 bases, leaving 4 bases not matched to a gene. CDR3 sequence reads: CASSYSRGQGQETQYF. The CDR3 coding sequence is TGTGCCAGCAGTTACTCGCGGGGACAGGGTCAAGAGACCCAGTACTTC.

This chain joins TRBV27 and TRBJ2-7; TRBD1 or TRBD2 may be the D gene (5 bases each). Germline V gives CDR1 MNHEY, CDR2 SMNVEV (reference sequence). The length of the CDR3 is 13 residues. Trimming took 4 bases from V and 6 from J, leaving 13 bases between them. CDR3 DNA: TGTGCCAGCAGTTCATTTGGGGGTGGCGAGCAGTACTTC. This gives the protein CASSSFGGGEQYF.

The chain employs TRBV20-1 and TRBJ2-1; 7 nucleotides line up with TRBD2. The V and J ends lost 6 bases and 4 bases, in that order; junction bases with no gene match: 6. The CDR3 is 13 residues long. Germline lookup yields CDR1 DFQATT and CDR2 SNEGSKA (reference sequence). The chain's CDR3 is CSAQELAYNEQFF. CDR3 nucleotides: TGCAGTGCCCAGGAACTAGCGTACAATGAGCAGTTCTTC.

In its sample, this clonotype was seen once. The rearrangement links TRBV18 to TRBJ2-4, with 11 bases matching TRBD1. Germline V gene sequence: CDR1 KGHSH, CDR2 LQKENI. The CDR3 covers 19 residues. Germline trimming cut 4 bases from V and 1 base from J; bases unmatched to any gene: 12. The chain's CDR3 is CASSLPGTGGVFAKNIQYF. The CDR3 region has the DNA TGTGCCAGCTCACTCCCCGGGACAGGGGGAGTCTTCGCCAAAAACATTCAGTACTTC.

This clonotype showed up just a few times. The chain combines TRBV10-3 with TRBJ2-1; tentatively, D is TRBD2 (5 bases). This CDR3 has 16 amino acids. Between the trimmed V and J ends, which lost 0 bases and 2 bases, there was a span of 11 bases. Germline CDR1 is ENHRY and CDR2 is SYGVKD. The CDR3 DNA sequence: TGTGCCATCAGTGAGTCGAAACTAGTTACCTACAATGAGCAGTTCTTC. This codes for CAISESKLVTYNEQFF.

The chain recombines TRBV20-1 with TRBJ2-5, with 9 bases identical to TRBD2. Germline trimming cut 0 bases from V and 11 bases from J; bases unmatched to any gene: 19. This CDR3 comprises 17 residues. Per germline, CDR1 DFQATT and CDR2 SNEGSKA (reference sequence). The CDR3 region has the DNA TGCAGTGCTAGAGATCCAACGCGGGAGGGCCGGGGAAAAGAGCAGTACTTC. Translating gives CSARDPTREGRGKEQYF.

CDR3 protein: CASSQGGPLYF. As DNA, the CDR3 is TGTGCCAGCAGCCAAGGGGGGCCCCTGTATTTT. This rearrangement joins TRBV3-1 to TRBJ2-3; the D gene is possibly TRBD1 (6 bases). With 1 base removed from V and 14 bases from J, the gap between germline ends came to 10 bases. This CDR3 spans 11 amino acids. The germline CDR1 and CDR2 sequences are LGHDT and YNNKEL (reference sequence).

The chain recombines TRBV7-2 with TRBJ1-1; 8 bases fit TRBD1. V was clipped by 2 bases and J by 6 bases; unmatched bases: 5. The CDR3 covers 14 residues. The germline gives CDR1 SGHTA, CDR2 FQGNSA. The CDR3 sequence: CASSLRQGRSEAFF. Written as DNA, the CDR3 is TGTGCCAGCAGCTTACGACAGGGGAGATCTGAAGCTTTCTTT.

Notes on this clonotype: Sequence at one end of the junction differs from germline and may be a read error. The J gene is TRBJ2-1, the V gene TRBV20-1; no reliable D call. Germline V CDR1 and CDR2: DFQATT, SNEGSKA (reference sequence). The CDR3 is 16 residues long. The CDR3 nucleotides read TGCAGTGCTAGGGACGGCCGATCTCCCTCCCACAATGAGCAGTTCTTC. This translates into CSARDGRSPSHNEQFF.

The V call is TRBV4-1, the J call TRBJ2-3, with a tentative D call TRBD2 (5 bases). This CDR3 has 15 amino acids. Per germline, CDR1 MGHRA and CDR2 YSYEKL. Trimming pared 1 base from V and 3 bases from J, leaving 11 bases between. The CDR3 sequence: CASSQARVVTDTQYF. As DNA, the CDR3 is TGCGCCAGCAGCCAAGCGAGGGTCGTTACAGATACGCAGTATTTT.